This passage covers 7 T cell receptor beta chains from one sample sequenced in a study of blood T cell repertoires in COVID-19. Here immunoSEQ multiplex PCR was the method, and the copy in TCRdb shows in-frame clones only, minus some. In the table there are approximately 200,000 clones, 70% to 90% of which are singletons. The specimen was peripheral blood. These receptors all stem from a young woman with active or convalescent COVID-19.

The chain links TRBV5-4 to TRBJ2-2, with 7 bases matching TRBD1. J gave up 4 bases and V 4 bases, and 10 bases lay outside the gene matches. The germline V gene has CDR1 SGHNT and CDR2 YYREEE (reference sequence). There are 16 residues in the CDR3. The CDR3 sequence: CASSGQQGPSTGELFF. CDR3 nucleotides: TGTGCCAGCAGCGGACAACAGGGGCCCAGCACCGGGGAGCTGTTTTTT.

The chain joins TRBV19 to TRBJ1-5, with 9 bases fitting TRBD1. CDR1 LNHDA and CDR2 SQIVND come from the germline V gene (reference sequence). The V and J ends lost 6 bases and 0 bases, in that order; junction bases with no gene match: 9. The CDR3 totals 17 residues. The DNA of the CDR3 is TGTGCCAGTAGCCTAAAGGACAGGGGATATAGCAATCAGCCCCAGCATTTT. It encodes CASSLKDRGYSNQPQHF.

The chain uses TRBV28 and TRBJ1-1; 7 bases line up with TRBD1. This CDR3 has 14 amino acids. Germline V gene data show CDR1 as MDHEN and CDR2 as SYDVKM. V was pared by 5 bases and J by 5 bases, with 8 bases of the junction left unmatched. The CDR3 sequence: CASSANRGVTEAFF. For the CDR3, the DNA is TGTGCCAGCAGTGCGAACAGGGGCGTGACTGAAGCTTTCTTT.

CDR3 sequence: CASSLGLPHTQYF. The DNA for the CDR3 is TGTGCCAGCAGCTTAGGACTACCACATACGCAGTATTTT. The genes are TRBV7-9 and TRBJ2-3; tentatively, D is TRBD2 (5 bases). The CDR3 consists of 13 residues. From germline, CDR1 is SEHNR and CDR2 FQNEAQ (reference sequence). V lost 1 base to trimming and J lost 7 bases, with 9 bases between them.

Here the CDR3 reads CSVEGPGGVSYEQYF. CDR3 nucleotides: TGCAGCGTAGAGGGCCCGGGCGGCGTCTCCTACGAGCAGTACTTC. The chain links TRBV29-1 to TRBJ2-7; a weak D match, TRBD2 (5 bases). The germline CDR1 and CDR2 sequences are SQVTM and ANQGSEA. This CDR3 has 15 amino acids. The germline V and J ends were trimmed by 6 bases and 0 bases, with 18 bases remaining between them.

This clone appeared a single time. CDR3 sequence: CASSPNLRQAGGNTEAFF. CDR3 DNA sequence: TGTGCCAGCTCACCAAATCTCAGACAGGCCGGAGGGAACACTGAAGCTTTCTTT. The rearrangement joins TRBV18 to TRBJ1-1; a possible D gene is TRBD1 (6 bases). V was shortened by 2 bases and J by 1 base, with 20 bases between the two germline ends. Germline CDR1 reads KGHSH; CDR2 reads LQKENI. The CDR3 length is 18 residues.

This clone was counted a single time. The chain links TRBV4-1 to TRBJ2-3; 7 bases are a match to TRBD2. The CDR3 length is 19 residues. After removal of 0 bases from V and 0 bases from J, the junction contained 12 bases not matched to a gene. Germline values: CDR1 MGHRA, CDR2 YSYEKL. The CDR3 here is CASSQDPPERGTSTDTQYF. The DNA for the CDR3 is TGCGCCAGCAGCCAAGATCCCCCAGAGCGGGGTACTAGCACAGATACGCAGTATTTT.